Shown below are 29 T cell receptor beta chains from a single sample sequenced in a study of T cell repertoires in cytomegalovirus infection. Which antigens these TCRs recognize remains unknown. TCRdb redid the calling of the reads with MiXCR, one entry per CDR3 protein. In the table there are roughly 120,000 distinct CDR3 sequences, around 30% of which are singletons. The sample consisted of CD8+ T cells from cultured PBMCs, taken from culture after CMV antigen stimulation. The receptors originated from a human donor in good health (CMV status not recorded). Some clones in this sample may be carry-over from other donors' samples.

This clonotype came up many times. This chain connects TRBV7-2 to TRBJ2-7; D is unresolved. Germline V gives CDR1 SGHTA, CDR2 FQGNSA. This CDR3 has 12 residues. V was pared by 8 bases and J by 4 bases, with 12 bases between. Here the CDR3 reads CASGHLGYEQYF. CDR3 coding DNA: TGTGCCAGCGGTCATCTTGGTTACGAGCAGTACTTC.

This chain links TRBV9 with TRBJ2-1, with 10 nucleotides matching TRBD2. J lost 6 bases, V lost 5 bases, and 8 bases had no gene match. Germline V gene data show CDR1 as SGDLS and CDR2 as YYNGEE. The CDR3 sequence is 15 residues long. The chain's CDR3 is CASSLLASGGNEQFF. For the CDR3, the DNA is TGTGCCAGCAGTCTTTTGGCTAGCGGGGGCAATGAGCAGTTCTTC.

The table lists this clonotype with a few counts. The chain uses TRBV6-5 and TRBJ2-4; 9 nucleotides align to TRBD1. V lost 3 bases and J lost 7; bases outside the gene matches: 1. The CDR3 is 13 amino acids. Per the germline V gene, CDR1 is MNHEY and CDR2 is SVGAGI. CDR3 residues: CASSYGQGNIQYF. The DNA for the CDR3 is TGTGCCAGCAGTTATGGACAGGGGAACATTCAGTACTTC.

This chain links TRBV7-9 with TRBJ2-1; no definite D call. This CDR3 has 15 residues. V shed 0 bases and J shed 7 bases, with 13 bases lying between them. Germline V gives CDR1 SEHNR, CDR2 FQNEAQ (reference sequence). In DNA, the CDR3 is TGTGCCAGCAGCTTAGCTCTGACTGGACCAAATGAGCAGTTCTTC. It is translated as CASSLALTGPNEQFF.

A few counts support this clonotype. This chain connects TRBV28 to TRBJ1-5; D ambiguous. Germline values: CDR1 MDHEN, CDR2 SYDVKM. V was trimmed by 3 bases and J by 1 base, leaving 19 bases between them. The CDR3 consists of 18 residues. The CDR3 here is CASSFPVVMTMSNQPQHF. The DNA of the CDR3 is TGTGCCAGCAGTTTTCCCGTGGTAATGACCATGAGCAATCAGCCCCAGCATTTT. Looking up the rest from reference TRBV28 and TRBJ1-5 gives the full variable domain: DVKVTQSSRYLVKRTGEKVFLECVQDMDHENMFWYRQDPGLGLRLIYFSYDVKMKEKGDIPEGYSVSREKKERFSLILESASTNQTSMYLCASSFPVVMTMSNQPQHFGDGTRLSIL.

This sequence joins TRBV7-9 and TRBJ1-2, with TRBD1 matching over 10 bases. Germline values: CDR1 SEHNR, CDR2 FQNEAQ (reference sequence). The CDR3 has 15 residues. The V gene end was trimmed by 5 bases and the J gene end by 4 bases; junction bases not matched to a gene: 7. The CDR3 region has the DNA TGTGCCAGCAGCGCACGGGACAGGGGCGTCTATGGCTACACCTTC. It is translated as CASSARDRGVYGYTF.

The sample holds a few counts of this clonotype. CDR3 nucleotides: TGTGCCACCAGCAGAGTCGACAGCTACGAGCAGTACTTC. Translated: CATSRVDSYEQYF. The gene calls are TRBV15 and TRBJ2-7, with D possibly TRBD1 on 5 matching bases. The CDR3 has 13 residues. The germline V and J ends were trimmed by 1 base and 3 bases, with 7 bases remaining between them. Germline loops: CDR1 LNHNV, CDR2 YYDKDF (reference sequence).

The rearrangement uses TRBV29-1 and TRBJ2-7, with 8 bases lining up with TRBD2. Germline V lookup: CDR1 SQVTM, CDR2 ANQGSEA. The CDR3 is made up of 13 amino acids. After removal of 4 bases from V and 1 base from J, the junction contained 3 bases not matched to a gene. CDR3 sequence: CSVVAGGSYEQYF. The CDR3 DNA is TGCAGCGTTGTTGCGGGGGGATCCTACGAGCAGTACTTC.

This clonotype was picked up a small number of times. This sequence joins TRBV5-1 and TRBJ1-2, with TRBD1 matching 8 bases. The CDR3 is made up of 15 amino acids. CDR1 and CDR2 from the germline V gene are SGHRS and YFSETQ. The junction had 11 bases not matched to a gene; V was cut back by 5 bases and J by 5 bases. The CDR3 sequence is CASRWAGTGAYGYTF. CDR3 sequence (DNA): TGCGCCAGCAGGTGGGCCGGGACAGGCGCTTATGGCTACACCTTC. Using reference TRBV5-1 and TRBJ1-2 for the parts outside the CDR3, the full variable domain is KAGVTQTPRYLIKTRGQQVTLSCSPISGHRSVSWYQQTPGQGLQFLFEYFSETQRNKGNFPGRFSGRQFSNSRSEMNVSTLELGDSALYLCASRWAGTGAYGYTFGSGTRLTVV.

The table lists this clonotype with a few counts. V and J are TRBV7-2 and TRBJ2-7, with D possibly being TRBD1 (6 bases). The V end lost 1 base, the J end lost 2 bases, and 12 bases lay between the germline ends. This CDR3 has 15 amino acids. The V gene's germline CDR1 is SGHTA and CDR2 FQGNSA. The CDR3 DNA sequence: TGTGCCAGCAGCTTAGACCCAGGGGCAGCCTACGAGCAGTACTTC. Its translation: CASSLDPGAAYEQYF.

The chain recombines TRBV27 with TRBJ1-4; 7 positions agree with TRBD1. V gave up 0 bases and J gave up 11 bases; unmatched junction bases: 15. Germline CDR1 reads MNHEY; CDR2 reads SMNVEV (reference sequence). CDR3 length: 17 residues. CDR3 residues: CASSLSWDSGPRGKLFF. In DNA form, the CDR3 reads TGTGCCAGCAGTTTATCGTGGGACAGTGGGCCGAGAGGGAAACTGTTTTTT.

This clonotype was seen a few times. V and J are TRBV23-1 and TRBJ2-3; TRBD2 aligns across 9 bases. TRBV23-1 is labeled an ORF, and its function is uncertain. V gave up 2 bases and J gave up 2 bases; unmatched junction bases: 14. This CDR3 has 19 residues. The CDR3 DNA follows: TGCGCCAGCAGTCAACAGTTGATAGAGCGGGGGGACCTCACAGATACGCAGTATTTT. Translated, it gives CASSQQLIERGDLTDTQYF.

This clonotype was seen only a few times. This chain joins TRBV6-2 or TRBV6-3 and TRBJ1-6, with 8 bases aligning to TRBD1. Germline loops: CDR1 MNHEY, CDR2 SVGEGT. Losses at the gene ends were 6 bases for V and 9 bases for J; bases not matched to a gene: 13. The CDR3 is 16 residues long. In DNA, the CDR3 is TGTGCCAGCAGGTCGACCCGACAGGGGATCGTTTCACCCCTCCACTTT. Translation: CASRSTRQGIVSPLHF.

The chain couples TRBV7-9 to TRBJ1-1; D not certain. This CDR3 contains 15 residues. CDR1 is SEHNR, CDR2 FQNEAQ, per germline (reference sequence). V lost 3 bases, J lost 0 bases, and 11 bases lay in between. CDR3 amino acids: CASSFLASLNTEAFF. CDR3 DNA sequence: TGTGCCAGCAGCTTCCTAGCCTCTCTGAACACTGAAGCTTTCTTT. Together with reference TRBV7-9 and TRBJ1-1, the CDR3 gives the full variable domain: DTGVSQNPRHKITKRGQNVTFRCDPISEHNRLYWYRQTLGQGPEFLTYFQNEAQLEKSRLLSDRFSAERPKGSFSTLEIQRTEQGDSAMYLCASSFLASLNTEAFFGQGTRLTVV.

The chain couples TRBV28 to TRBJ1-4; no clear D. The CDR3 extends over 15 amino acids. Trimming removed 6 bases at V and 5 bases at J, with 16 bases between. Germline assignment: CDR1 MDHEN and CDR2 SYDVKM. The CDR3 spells CASSVEGKGNEKLFF. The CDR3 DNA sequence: TGTGCCAGCAGCGTTGAGGGAAAGGGCAATGAAAAACTGTTTTTT.

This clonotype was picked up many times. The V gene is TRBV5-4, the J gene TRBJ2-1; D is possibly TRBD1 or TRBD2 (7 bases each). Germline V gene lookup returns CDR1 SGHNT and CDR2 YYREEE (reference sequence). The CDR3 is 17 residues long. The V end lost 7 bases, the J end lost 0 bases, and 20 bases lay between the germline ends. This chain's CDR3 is CASFNGGGGSSYNEQFF. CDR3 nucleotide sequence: TGTGCCAGCTTTAACGGAGGGGGCGGGAGCTCCTACAATGAGCAGTTCTTC.

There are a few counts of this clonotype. The CDR3 DNA reads TGTGCCAGCAGTCCGGGGACTAGCGGGGCGCCCGAGGGCATTCAGTACTTC. This translates into CASSPGTSGAPEGIQYF. The V and J genes are TRBV12-3 or TRBV12-4 and TRBJ2-4, with TRBD2 matching over 13 bases. The CDR3 has 17 residues. The J segment lost 9 bases and the V segment lost 5 bases, leaving 13 bases of the junction unmatched.

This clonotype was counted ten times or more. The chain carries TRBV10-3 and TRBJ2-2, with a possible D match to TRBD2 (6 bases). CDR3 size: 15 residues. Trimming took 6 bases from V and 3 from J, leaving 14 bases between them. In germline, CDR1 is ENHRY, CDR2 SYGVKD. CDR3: CAISDPGRYTGELFF. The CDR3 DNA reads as TGTGCCATCAGCGACCCCGGGAGATACACCGGGGAGCTGTTTTTT.

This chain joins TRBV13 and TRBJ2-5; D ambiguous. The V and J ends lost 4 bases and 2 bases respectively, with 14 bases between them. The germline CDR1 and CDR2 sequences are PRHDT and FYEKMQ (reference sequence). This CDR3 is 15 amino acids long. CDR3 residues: CASSSGSGLQETQYF. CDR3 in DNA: TGTGCCAGCAGCTCTGGCTCGGGCCTACAAGAGACCCAGTACTTC.

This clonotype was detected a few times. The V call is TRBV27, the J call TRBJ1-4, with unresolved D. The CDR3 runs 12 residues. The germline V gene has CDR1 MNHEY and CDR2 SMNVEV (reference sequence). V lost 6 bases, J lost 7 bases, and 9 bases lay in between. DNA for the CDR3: TGTGCCAGCAGCGATGGGAGTGAAAAACTGTTTTTT. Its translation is CASSDGSEKLFF.

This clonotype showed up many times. CDR3 nucleotides: TGTGCCAGCAGCTTAGATGGCGGCACCCAAGAGACCCAGTACTTC. The encoded protein is CASSLDGGTQETQYF. The genes are TRBV7-2 and TRBJ2-5, with unresolved D. The CDR3 totals 15 residues. Germline V CDR1 and CDR2: SGHTA, FQGNSA. Trimming pared 1 base from V and 1 base from J, leaving 10 bases between.

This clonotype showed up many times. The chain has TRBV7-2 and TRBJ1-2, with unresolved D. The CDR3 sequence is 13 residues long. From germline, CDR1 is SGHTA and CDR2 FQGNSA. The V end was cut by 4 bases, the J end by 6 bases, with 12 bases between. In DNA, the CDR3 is TGTGCCAGCAGCTACCTCGTTGGCCATGGCTACACCTTC. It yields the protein CASSYLVGHGYTF.

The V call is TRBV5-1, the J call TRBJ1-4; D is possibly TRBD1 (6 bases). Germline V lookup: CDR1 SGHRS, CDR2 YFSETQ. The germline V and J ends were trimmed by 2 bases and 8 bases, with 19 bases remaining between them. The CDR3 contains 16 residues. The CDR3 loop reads CASSLGGSGGNEKLFF. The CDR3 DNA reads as TGCGCCAGCAGCTTAGGCGGATCCGGGGGCAACGAAAAACTGTTTTTT.

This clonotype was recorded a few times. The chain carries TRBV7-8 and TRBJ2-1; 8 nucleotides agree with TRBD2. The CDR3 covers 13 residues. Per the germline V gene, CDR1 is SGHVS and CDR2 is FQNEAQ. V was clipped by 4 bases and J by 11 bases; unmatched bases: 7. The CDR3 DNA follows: TGTGCCAGCAGCTACATCGGGGGGGGACAGCAGTTCTTC. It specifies CASSYIGGGQQFF.

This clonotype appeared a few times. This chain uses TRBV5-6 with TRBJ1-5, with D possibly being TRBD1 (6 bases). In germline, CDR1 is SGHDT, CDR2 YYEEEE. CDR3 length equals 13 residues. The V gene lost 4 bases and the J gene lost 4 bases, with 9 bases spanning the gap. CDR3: CASSETGNQPQHF. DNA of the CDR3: TGTGCCAGCAGCGAAACAGGGAATCAGCCCCAGCATTTT.

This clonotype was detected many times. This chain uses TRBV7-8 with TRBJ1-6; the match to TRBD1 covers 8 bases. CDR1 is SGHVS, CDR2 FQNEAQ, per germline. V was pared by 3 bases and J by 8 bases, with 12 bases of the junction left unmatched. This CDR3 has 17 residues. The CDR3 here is CASSLQSRGRSHSPLHF. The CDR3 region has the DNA TGTGCCAGCAGCTTGCAGAGCAGGGGGCGATCCCATTCACCCCTCCACTTT.

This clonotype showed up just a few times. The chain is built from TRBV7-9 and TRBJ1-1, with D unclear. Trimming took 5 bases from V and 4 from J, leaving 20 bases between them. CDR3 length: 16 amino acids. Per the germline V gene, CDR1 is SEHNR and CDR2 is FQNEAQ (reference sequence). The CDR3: CASSPRPAPFGTEAFF. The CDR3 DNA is TGTGCCAGCAGCCCCCGCCCAGCACCGTTTGGCACTGAAGCTTTCTTT.

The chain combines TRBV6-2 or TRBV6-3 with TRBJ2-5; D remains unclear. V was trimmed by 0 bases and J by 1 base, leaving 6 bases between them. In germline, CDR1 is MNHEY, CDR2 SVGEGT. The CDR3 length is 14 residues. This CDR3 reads CASSYSPGQETQYF. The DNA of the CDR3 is TGTGCCAGCAGTTACTCCCCGGGCCAAGAGACCCAGTACTTC.

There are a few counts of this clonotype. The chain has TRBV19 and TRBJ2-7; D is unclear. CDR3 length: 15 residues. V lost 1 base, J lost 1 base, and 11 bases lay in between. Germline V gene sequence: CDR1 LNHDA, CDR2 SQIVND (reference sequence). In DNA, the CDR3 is TGTGCCAGTAGTATAGGTGCAGAGGAGTCCTACGAGCAGTACTTC. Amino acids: CASSIGAEESYEQYF.